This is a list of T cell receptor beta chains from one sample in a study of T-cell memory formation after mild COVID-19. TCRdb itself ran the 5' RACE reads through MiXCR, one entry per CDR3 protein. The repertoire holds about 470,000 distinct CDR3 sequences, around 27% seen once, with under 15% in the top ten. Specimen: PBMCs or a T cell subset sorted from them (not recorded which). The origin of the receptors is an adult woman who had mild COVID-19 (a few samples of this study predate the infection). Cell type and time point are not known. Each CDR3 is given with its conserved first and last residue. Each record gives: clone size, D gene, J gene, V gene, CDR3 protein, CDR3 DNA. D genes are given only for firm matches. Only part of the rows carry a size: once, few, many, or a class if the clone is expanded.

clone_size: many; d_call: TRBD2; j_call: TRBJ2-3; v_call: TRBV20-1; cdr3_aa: CSARGGVASGRLDTQYF; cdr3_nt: TGCAGTGCTAGAGGCGGTGTGGCTAGCGGGAGATTAGATACGCAGTATTTT
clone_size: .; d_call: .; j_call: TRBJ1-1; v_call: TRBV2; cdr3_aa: CASRGLAEAFF; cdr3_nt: TGTGCCAGCAGGGGACTTGCTGAAGCTTTCTTT
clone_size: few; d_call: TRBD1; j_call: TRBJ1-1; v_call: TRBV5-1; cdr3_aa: CASSFGQGDTEAFF; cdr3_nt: TGCGCCAGCAGCTTTGGACAGGGCGACACTGAAGCTTTCTTT
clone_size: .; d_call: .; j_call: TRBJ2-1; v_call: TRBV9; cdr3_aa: CASSPPTRGSEQFF; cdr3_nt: TGTGCCAGCAGCCCCCCTACACGGGGAAGTGAGCAGTTCTTC
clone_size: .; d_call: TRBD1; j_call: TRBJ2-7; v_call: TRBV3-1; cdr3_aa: CASSPEPGQGRKTGAPQEQYF; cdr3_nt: TGTGCCAGCAGCCCCGAACCGGGACAGGGAAGAAAAACGGGAGCCCCCCAGGAGCAGTACTTC
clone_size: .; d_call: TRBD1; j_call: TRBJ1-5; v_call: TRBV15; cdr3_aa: CATSGQGNNQPQHF; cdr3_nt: TGTGCCACCAGCGGACAGGGGAACAATCAGCCCCAGCATTTT
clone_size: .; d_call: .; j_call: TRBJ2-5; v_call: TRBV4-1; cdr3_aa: CASSQAWGGAETQYF; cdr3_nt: TGCGCCAGCAGCCAAGCCTGGGGGGGGGCGGAGACCCAGTACTTC
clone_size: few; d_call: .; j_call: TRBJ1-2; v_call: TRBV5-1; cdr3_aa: CASSLEAGYGYTF; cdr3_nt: TGCGCCAGCAGCTTGGAGGCAGGTTATGGCTACACCTTC
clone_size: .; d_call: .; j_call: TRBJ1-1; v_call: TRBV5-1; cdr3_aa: CASSPGRVSHTEAFF; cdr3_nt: TGCGCCAGCAGCCCTGGGCGGGTTTCTCACACTGAAGCTTTCTTT
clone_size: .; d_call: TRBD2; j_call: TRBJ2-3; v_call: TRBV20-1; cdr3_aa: CSAHSGGVNTQYF; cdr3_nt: TGCAGTGCTCATAGCGGGGGGGTTAATACGCAGTATTTT
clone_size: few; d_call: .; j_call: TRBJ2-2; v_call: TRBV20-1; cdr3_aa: CSARVLGGDTGELFF; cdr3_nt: TGCAGTGCTAGAGTGCTGGGGGGCGACACCGGGGAGCTGTTTTTT
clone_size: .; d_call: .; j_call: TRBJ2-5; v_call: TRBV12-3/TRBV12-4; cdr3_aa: CASSLMAGETQYF; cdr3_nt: TGTGCCAGCAGTTTAATGGCTGGAGAGACCCAGTACTTC
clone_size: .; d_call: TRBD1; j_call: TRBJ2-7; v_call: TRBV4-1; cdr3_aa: CASSQGGDRDYEQYF; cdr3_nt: TGCGCCAGCAGCCAGGGAGGGGACAGGGACTACGAGCAGTACTTC
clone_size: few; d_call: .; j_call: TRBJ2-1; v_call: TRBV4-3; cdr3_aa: CASSQVPQVRSYNEQFF; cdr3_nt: TGCGCCAGCAGCCAGGTACCACAGGTCCGCTCCTACAATGAGCAGTTCTTC
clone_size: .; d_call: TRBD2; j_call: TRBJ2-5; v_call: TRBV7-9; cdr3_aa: CASSFSSGTKTQYF; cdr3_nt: TGTGCCAGCAGCTTCTCTAGCGGGACGAAGACCCAGTACTTC
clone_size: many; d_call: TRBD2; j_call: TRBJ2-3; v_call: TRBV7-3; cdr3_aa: CASSRGLAGVSDTQYF; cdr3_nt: TGTGCCAGCAGCCGAGGACTAGCGGGAGTGTCAGATACGCAGTATTTT
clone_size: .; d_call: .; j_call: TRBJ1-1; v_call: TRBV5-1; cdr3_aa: CASAEGGYTEAFF; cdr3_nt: TGCGCCAGTGCTGAGGGGGGGTACACTGAAGCTTTCTTT
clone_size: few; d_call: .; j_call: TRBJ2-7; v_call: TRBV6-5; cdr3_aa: CASSRYGRTYEQYF; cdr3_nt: TGTGCCAGCAGTCGGTACGGCAGGACCTACGAGCAGTACTTC
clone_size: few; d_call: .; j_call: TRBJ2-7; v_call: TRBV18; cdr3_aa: CASSPSPGTYSYEQYF; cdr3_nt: TGTGCCAGCTCACCGTCCCCCGGGACTTACTCCTACGAGCAGTACTTC
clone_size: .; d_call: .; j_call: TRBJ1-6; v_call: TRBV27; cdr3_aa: CASSITGYNSPLHF; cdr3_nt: TGTGCCAGCAGTATTACAGGGTATAATTCACCCCTCCACTTT
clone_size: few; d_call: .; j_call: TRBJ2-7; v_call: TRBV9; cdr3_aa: CASSVREQYF; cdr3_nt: TGTGCCAGCAGCGTGAGGGAGCAGTACTTC
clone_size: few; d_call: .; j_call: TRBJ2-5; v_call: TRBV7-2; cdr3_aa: CASSLVSGGAYQETQYF; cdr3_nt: TGTGCCAGCAGCTTAGTCTCAGGGGGGGCATACCAAGAGACCCAGTACTTC
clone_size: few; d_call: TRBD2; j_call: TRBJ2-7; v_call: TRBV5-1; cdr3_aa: CASSLQGLAGAGEQYF; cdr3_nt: TGCGCCAGCAGCCTTCAGGGACTAGCGGGAGCCGGCGAGCAGTACTTC
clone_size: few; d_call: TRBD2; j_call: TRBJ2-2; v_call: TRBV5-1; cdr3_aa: CASSLRTSGGNTGELFF; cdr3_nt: TGCGCCAGCAGCCTAAGGACTAGCGGGGGGAACACCGGGGAGCTGTTTTTT
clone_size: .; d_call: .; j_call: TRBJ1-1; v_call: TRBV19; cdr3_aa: CASSIGGARMNTEAFF; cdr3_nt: TGTGCCAGTAGTATAGGAGGGGCTCGGATGAACACTGAAGCTTTCTTT
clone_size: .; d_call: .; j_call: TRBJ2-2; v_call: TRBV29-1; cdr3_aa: CSVSPEDTGELFF; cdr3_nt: TGCAGCGTTTCCCCGGAGGACACCGGGGAGCTGTTTTTT
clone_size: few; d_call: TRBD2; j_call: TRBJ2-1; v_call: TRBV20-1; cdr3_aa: CSAKRGNNEQFF; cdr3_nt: TGCAGTGCAAAGCGGGGGAACAATGAGCAGTTCTTC
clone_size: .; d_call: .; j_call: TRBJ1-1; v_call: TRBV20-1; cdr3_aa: CSASAGHPTEAFF; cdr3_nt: TGCAGTGCTAGTGCCGGACATCCCACTGAAGCTTTCTTT
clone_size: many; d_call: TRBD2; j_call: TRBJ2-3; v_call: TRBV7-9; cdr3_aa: CASSRGGYTDTQYF; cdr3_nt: TGTGCCAGCAGCCGGGGGGGATACACAGATACGCAGTATTTT
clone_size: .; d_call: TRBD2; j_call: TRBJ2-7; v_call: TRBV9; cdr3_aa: CASSATSGCPYEQYF; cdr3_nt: TGTGCCAGCAGCGCGACTAGCGGGTGTCCCTACGAGCAGTACTTC
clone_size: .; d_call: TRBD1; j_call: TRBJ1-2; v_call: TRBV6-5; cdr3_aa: CASSSGQGMNGYTF; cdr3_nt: TGTGCCAGCAGTTCTGGACAGGGGATGAATGGCTACACCTTC
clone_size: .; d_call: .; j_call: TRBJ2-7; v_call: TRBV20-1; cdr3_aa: CSARAHLQGLHEQYF; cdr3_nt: TGCAGTGCTAGAGCCCACCTACAGGGATTGCACGAGCAGTACTTC